Here is one T cell receptor (beta chain) with its context. Measured with immunoSEQ multiplex PCR; TCRdb has only the in-frame clones, and not every one. The data hold 12,000 to 15,000 clones, with 77% observed a single time. The data stem from a study of control samples from healthy donors and cancer patients. The source is a female donor with lung cancer. Sequencing used formalin-fixed, paraffin-embedded tissue.

The DNA of the CDR3 is TGTGCCAGCTCCCCTATGCAGCGGGGGGCCGGGTCCTACAATGAGCAGTTCTTC. Protein: CASSPMQRGAGSYNEQFF. The chain recombines TRBV18 with TRBJ2-1, with TRBD2 matching 9 bases. This CDR3 spans 18 amino acids. After removal of 6 bases from V and 1 base from J, the junction contained 13 bases not matched to a gene. The germline V gene encodes CDR1 KGHSH and CDR2 LQKENI.